These 23 T cell receptor beta chains were sequenced from one sample in a study of PD-1 blockade in mismatch repair-deficient tumors. Clones were sequenced by immunoSEQ multiplex PCR, and TCRdb holds only the in-frame ones, with some missing. The sample gives 40,000 to 60,000 clones, 65% to 80% of which show up once; around 3.5% is in the top ten. The sample consisted of PBMCs, taken before pembrolizumab treatment. The source of these receptors is an adult with mismatch repair-deficient cancer.

The chain is built from TRBV19 and TRBJ2-7, with D possibly being TRBD2 (6 bases). The CDR3 runs to 14 residues. Germline values: CDR1 LNHDA, CDR2 SQIVND (reference sequence). The V gene lost 10 bases and the J gene lost 2 bases, with 18 bases spanning the gap. The CDR3 here is CATQTQEGAYEQYF. The CDR3 nucleotides read TGTGCCACTCAAACCCAGGAGGGAGCCTACGAGCAGTACTTC.

The V gene is TRBV6-5, the J gene TRBJ2-7, with 9 bases aligning to TRBD2. The V and J ends lost 6 bases and 3 bases, in that order; junction bases with no gene match: 9. The CDR3 is made up of 15 amino acids. Germline V gives CDR1 MNHEY, CDR2 SVGAGI. Here the CDR3 reads CASRPQTSGNYEQYF. The CDR3 region has the DNA TGTGCCAGCAGGCCCCAGACTAGCGGAAACTACGAGCAGTACTTC.

The chain couples TRBV30 to TRBJ1-1, with unresolved D. The CDR3 is 12 amino acids. Trimming removed 2 bases at V and 7 bases at J, with 11 bases between. Germline V lookup: CDR1 GTSNPN, CDR2 SVGIG (reference sequence). The chain's CDR3 is CAWSLVVLEAFF. The CDR3 DNA is TGTGCCTGGAGTTTGGTGGTACTTGAAGCTTTCTTT.

The chain recombines TRBV5-4 with TRBJ1-4, with D tentatively TRBD1 (6 bases). The CDR3 is 15 amino acids. V was clipped by 7 bases and J by 2 bases, with 15 bases between them. Germline-derived CDR1 and CDR2 are SGHNT and YYREEE (reference sequence). The CDR3 here is CASSSGGETNEKLFF. The CDR3 DNA sequence: TGTGCCAGCTCTTCGGGGGGCGAGACTAATGAAAAACTGTTTTTT.

The chain couples TRBV5-1 to TRBJ2-2; D may correspond to TRBD1 or TRBD2 (5 bases each). Germline V gives CDR1 SGHRS, CDR2 YFSETQ. This CDR3 is 19 amino acids long. The V end lost 3 bases, the J end lost 9 bases, and 30 bases lay between the germline ends. The chain's CDR3 is CASSSQFLLGTGNTWELFF. The CDR3 DNA is TGCGCCAGCAGCTCACAGTTTTTATTGGGGACGGGCAATACCTGGGAGCTGTTTTTT.

Only a few counts were recorded for this clone. CDR3 amino acids: CASTKGRTGGETQYF. CDR3 sequence (DNA): TGTGCCAGTACCAAGGGCCGGACAGGGGGCGAGACCCAGTACTTC. The gene calls are TRBV19 and TRBJ2-5; 11 nucleotides line up with TRBD1. The CDR3 consists of 15 residues. J lost 5 bases, V lost 7 bases, and 9 bases had no gene match. Per the germline V gene, CDR1 is LNHDA and CDR2 is SQIVND (reference sequence).

The chain employs TRBV19 and TRBJ2-5; 9 bases map to TRBD1. This CDR3 region has 12 residues. Germline V gene lookup returns CDR1 LNHDA and CDR2 SQIVND (reference sequence). J was trimmed by 11 bases and V by 4 bases; bases with no gene match: 5. DNA for the CDR3: TGTGCCAGTAGTACCACCGGGACAGGGCAGTACTTC. Translated, it gives CASSTTGTGQYF.

This clone has only one observation. The chain carries TRBV11-2 and TRBJ2-2; D is unresolved. Between the trimmed V and J ends, which lost 7 bases and 0 bases, there was a span of 12 bases. Germline CDR1 is SGHAT and CDR2 is FQNNGV. The CDR3 sequence is 15 residues long. CDR3 protein: CASTNAAANTGELFF. The CDR3 DNA follows: TGTGCCAGCACCAATGCGGCGGCGAACACCGGGGAGCTGTTTTTT.

The chain couples TRBV9 to TRBJ2-1, with TRBD2 as a possible D gene (6 bases). The CDR3 loop spans 19 amino acids. The V gene's germline CDR1 is SGDLS and CDR2 YYNGEE. V was clipped by 4 bases and J by 0 bases, with 23 bases between them. CDR3 protein: CASSTSQTRSGGSYNEQFF. The CDR3, as DNA: TGTGCCAGCAGCACCTCTCAGACCCGTAGCGGAGGCTCCTACAATGAGCAGTTCTTC.

This clone was seen a handful of times. The chain is built from TRBV7-8 and TRBJ2-2; no reliable D call. The V gene lost 1 base and the J gene lost 7 bases, with 7 bases spanning the gap. The CDR3 runs to 13 residues. Germline V gene lookup returns CDR1 SGHVS and CDR2 FQNEAQ. CDR3 bases: TGTGCCAGCAGCTTAGTTTCCAGCGGGGAGCTGTTTTTT. Protein product: CASSLVSSGELFF. The variable domain in full, with the rest retrieved from reference TRBV7-8 and TRBJ2-2, is GAGVSQSPRYKVAKRGQDVALRCDPISGHVSLFWYQQALGQGPEFLTYFQNEAQLDKSGLPSDRFFAERPEGSVSTLKIQRTQQEDSAVYLCASSLVSSGELFFGEGSRLTVL.

In its sample, this clone was seen a few times. The chain recombines TRBV19 with TRBJ2-1; D remains unclear. CDR1 is LNHDA, CDR2 SQIVND, per germline (reference sequence). The CDR3 is 17 residues long. V was cut by 3 bases and J by 0 bases, with 15 bases left in between. This CDR3 reads CASSIWAVVDSYNEQFF. CDR3 in DNA: TGTGCCAGTAGTATCTGGGCCGTAGTAGACTCCTACAATGAGCAGTTCTTC.

V and J are TRBV6-1 and TRBJ1-5; D may be TRBD1 (5 bases). The V gene's germline CDR1 is MNHNS and CDR2 SASEGT. The V end was cut by 6 bases, the J end by 5 bases, with 8 bases between. The CDR3 has 12 amino acids. In DNA form, the CDR3 reads TGTGCCAGCAGGACAGCCGATCAGCCCCAGCATTTT. Its translation: CASRTADQPQHF.

The gene calls are TRBV5-5 and TRBJ2-1; D unresolved. The CDR3 runs 12 residues. The germline CDR1 and CDR2 sequences are SGHKS and YYEKEE (reference sequence). The V end was cut by 4 bases, the J end by 7 bases, with 9 bases between. The CDR3 is CASSRDFNEQFF. The CDR3 coding sequence is TGTGCCAGCAGCCGAGACTTTAATGAGCAGTTCTTC.

This rearrangement joins TRBV2 to TRBJ2-1; D is ambiguous. The ends were cut back, 7 bases at V and 0 bases at J, with 10 bases in the middle. This CDR3 has 14 amino acids. Germline-derived CDR1 and CDR2 are SNHLY and FYNNEI. The chain's CDR3 is CASNPSGSYNEQFF. The DNA of the CDR3 is TGTGCCAGCAACCCCTCGGGCTCCTACAATGAGCAGTTCTTC. Drawing the rest from reference TRBV2 and TRBJ2-1, the complete variable domain is EPEVTQTPSHQVTQMGQEVILRCVPISNHLYFYWYRQILGQKVEFLVSFYNNEISEKSEIFDDQFSVERPDGSNFTLKIRSTKLEDSAMYFCASNPSGSYNEQFFGPGTRLTVL.

Note on this clone: A read error may produce the germline difference seen at one junction end. Other DNA sequences in the sample encode the same CDR3. The chain joins TRBV5-6 to TRBJ2-7; D remains ambiguous. The length of the CDR3 is 13 residues. Germline values: CDR1 SGHDT, CDR2 YYEEEE. This CDR3 reads CASSLDRSHEQYF. The DNA for the CDR3 is TGTGCCAGCAGCTTGGACAGAAGCCACGAGCAATACTTC.

This chain joins TRBV4-1 and TRBJ2-3; the D is unclear. The CDR3 covers 11 residues. V shed 6 bases and J shed 2 bases, with 3 bases lying between them. Germline CDR1 and CDR2: MGHRA and YSYEKL. DNA of the CDR3: TGCGCCAGCAGAACCACAGATACGCAGTATTTT. Translated, it gives CASRTTDTQYF.

In this sample, this clone turned up once. The chain uses TRBV5-1 and TRBJ1-5, with 8 bases identical to TRBD1. The V segment lost 0 bases and the J segment 7 bases; nucleotides outside the gene matches: 6. The CDR3 spans 15 residues. In germline, CDR1 is SGHRS, CDR2 YFSETQ. The CDR3 nucleotides are TGCGCCAGCAGCTTGGATGGACAGGGTGGGCAGCCCCAGCATTTT. This codes for CASSLDGQGGQPQHF.

This clone was counted only a few times. The chain recombines TRBV7-2 with TRBJ2-3, with unresolved D. The ends were cut back, 6 bases at V and 3 bases at J, with 16 bases in the middle. Per the germline V gene, CDR1 is SGHTA and CDR2 is FQGNSA. This CDR3 is 15 amino acids long. CDR3 DNA sequence: TGTGCCAGCAGACGCGCCAGAGGTCGGACAGATACGCAGTATTTT. This codes for CASRRARGRTDTQYF.

This clone is a singleton in its sample. V is TRBV9 and J is TRBJ2-1; weak D call: TRBD2 (6 bases). The CDR3 has 16 amino acids. The germline V gene has CDR1 SGDLS and CDR2 YYNGEE. The V and J ends lost 2 bases and 0 bases respectively, with 12 bases between them. This chain's CDR3 is CASSVTSSLSYNEQFF. For the CDR3, the DNA is TGTGCCAGCAGCGTCACTAGCTCACTCTCCTACAATGAGCAGTTCTTC.

The count of this clone is one. The chain is built from TRBV7-9 and TRBJ2-2; D gene ambiguous. Germline values: CDR1 SEHNR, CDR2 FQNEAQ (reference sequence). V lost 2 bases and J lost 3, with 1 base in between. The CDR3 has 12 amino acids. This CDR3 reads CASSLYTGELFF. DNA of the CDR3: TGTGCCAGCAGCTTATACACCGGGGAGCTGTTTTTT.

The chain links TRBV11-3 to TRBJ2-1, with 10 bases lining up with TRBD2. From germline, CDR1 is SGHNT and CDR2 YENEEA. The CDR3 loop spans 15 amino acids. V trimming: 4 bases; J trimming: 2 bases; junction bases outside the gene matches: 2. DNA for the CDR3: TGTGCCAGCAGCTCCAGCGGGAGGGCCTACAATGAGCAGTTCTTC. Protein: CASSSSGRAYNEQFF. Full variable domain (missing parts from reference TRBV11-3 and TRBJ2-1): EAGVVQSPRYKIIEKKQPVAFWCNPISGHNTLYWYLQNLGQGPELLIRYENEEAVDDSQLPKDRFSAERLKGVDSTLKIQPAELGDSAVYLCASSSSGRAYNEQFFGPGTRLTVL.

This chain uses TRBV7-9 with TRBJ2-5; 7 nucleotides align to TRBD1. Germline V gene sequence: CDR1 SEHNR, CDR2 FQNEAQ (reference sequence). J was trimmed by 1 base and V by 4 bases; bases with no gene match: 3. The CDR3 runs 14 residues. CDR3 bases: TGTGCCAGCAGCTCGGGACAGCGCCAAGAGACCCAGTACTTC. Translating gives CASSSGQRQETQYF. The whole variable domain, filled in from reference TRBV7-9 and TRBJ2-5, reads DTGVSQNPRHKITKRGQNVTFRCDPISEHNRLYWYRQTLGQGPEFLTYFQNEAQLEKSRLLSDRFSAERPKGSFSTLEIQRTEQGDSAMYLCASSSGQRQETQYFGPGTRLLVL.

This sequence joins TRBV28 and TRBJ2-3, with unresolved D. The V end was cut by 4 bases, the J end by 0 bases, with 8 bases between. The germline gives CDR1 MDHEN, CDR2 SYDVKM. The CDR3 consists of 14 residues. CDR3 sequence (DNA): TGTGCCAGCAGTTATCTCCTTAGCACAGATACGCAGTATTTT. Protein: CASSYLLSTDTQYF.